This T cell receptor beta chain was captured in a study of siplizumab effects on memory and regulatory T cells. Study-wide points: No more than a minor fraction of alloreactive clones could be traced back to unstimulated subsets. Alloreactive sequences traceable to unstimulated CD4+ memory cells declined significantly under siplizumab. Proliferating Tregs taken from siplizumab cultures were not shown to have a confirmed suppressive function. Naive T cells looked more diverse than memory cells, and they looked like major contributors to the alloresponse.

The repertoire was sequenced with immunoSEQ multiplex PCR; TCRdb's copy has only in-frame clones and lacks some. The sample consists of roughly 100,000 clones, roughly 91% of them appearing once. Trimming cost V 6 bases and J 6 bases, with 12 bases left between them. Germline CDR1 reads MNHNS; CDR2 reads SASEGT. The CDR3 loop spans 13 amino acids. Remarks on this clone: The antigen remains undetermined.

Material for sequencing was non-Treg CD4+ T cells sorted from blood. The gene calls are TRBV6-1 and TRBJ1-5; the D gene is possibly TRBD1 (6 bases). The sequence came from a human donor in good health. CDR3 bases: TGTGCCAGCAGCGACAGGAGGGGTCAGCCCCAGCATTTT. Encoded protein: CASSDRRGQPQHF.